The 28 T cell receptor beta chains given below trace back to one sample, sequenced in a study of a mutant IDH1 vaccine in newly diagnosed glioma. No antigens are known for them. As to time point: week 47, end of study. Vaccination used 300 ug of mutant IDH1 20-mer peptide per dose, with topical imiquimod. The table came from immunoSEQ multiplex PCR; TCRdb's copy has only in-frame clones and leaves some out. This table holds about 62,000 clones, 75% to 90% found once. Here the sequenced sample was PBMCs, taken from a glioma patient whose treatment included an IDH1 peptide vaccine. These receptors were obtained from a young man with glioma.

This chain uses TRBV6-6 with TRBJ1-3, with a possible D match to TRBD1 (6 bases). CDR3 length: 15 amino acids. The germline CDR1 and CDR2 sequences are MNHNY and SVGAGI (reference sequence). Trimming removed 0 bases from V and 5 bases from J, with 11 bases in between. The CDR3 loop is CASSYSGGPRNTIYF. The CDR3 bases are TGTGCCAGCAGTTACTCAGGGGGACCCAGAAACACCATATATTTT.

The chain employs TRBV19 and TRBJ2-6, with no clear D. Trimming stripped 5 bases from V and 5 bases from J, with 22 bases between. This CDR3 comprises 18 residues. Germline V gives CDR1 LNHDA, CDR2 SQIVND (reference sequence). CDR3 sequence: CASSQTRKSQSRANVLTF. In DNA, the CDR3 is TGTGCCAGTAGTCAAACTCGAAAATCACAAAGTCGGGCCAACGTCCTGACTTTC.

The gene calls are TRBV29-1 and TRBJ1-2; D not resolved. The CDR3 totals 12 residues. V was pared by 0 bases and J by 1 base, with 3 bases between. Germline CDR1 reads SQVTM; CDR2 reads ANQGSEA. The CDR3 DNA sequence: TGCAGCGTTGAAGAGGGTAACTATGGCTACACCTTC. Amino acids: CSVEEGNYGYTF.

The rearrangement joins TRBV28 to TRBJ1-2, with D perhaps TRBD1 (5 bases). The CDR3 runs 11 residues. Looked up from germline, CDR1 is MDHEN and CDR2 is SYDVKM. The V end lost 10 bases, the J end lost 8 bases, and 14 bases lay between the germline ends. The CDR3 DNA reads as TGTGCCACAGAGGGGATAATGGGCTACACCTTC. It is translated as CATEGIMGYTF.

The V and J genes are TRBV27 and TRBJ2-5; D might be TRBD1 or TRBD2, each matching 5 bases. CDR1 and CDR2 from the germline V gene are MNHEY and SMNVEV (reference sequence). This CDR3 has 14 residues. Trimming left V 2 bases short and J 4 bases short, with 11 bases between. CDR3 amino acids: CASSLNRRLETQYF. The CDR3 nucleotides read TGTGCCAGCAGTTTAAACAGGAGGCTAGAGACCCAGTACTTC.

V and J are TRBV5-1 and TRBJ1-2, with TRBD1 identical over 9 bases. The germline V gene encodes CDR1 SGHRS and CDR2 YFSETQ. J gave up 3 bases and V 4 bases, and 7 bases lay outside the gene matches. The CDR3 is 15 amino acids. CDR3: CASSGGTGIDYGYTF. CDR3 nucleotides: TGCGCCAGCAGCGGGGGGACAGGGATCGACTATGGCTACACCTTC.

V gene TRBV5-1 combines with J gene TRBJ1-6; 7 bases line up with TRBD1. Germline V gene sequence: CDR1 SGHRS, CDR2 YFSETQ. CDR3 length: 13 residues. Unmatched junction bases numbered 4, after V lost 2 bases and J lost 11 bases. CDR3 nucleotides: TGCGCCAGCAGCTTACTACAGGGGACACCCCTCCACTTT. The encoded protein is CASSLLQGTPLHF. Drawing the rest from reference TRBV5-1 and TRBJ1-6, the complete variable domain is KAGVTQTPRYLIKTRGQQVTLSCSPISGHRSVSWYQQTPGQGLQFLFEYFSETQRNKGNFPGRFSGRQFSNSRSEMNVSTLELGDSALYLCASSLLQGTPLHFGNGTRLTVT.

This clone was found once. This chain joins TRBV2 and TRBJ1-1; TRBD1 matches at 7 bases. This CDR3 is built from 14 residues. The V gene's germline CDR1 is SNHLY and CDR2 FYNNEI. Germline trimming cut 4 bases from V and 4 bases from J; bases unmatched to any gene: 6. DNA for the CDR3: TGTGCCAGCAGTGGACAGGGTGGGGGCACTGAAGCTTTCTTT. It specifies CASSGQGGGTEAFF.

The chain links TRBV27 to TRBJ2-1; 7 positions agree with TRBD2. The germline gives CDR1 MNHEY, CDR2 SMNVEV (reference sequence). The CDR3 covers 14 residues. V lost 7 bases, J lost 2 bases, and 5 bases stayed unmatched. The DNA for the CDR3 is TGTGCCAGCACTCTCGGGGGGACCTACAATGAGCAGTTCTTC. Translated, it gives CASTLGGTYNEQFF.

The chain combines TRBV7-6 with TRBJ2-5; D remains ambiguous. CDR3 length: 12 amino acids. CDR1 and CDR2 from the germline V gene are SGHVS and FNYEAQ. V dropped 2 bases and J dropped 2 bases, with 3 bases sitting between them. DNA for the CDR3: TGTGCCAGCAGCTTAAATCAAGAGACCCAGTACTTC. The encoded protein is CASSLNQETQYF.

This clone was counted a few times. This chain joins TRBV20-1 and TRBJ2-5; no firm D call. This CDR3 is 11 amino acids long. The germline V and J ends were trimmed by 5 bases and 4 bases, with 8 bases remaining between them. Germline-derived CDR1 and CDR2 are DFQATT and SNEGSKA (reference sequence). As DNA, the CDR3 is TGCAGTGCTGTGTGGGGAGAGACCCAGTACTTC. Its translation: CSAVWGETQYF.

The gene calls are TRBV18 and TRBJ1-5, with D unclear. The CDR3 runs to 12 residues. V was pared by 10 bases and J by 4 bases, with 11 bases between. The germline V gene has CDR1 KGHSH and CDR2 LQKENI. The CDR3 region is CATREENQPQHF. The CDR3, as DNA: TGTGCCACACGGGAGGAAAATCAGCCCCAGCATTTT.

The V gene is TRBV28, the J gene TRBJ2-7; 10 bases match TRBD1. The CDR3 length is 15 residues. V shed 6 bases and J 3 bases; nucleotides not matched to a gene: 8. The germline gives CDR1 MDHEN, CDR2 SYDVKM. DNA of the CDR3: TGTGCCAGCAGATACCACGGACAGGGGGGCTACGAGCAGTACTTC. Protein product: CASRYHGQGGYEQYF.

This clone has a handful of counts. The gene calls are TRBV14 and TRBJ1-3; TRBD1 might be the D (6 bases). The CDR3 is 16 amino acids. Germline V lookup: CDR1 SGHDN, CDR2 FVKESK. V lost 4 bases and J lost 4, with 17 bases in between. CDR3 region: CASSPAGGRAGNTIYF. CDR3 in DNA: TGTGCCAGCAGCCCAGCCGGGGGGCGCGCAGGAAACACCATATATTTT.

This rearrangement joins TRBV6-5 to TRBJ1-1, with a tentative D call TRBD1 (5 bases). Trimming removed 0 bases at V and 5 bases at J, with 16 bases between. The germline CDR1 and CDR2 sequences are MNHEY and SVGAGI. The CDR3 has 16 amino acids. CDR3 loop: CASSYSRDSGGTEAFF. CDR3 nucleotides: TGTGCCAGCAGTTACTCACGGGACTCGGGGGGGACTGAAGCTTTCTTT.

CDR3 nucleotides: TGTGCCAGCAGCTTCTCGACACGGATCGAGCAGTACTTC. Protein: CASSFSTRIEQYF. The chain is built from TRBV7-8 and TRBJ2-7; D not certain. V dropped 3 bases and J dropped 6 bases, with 12 bases sitting between them. This CDR3 comprises 13 residues. Germline CDR1 is SGHVS and CDR2 is FQNEAQ. The variable domain in full, with the rest retrieved from reference TRBV7-8 and TRBJ2-7, is GAGVSQSPRYKVAKRGQDVALRCDPISGHVSLFWYQQALGQGPEFLTYFQNEAQLDKSGLPSDRFFAERPEGSVSTLKIQRTQQEDSAVYLCASSFSTRIEQYFGPGTRLTVT.

CDR3 sequence: CASSHPAQISSGANVLTF. As DNA, the CDR3 is TGCGCCAGCAGCCACCCGGCGCAAATAAGCTCTGGGGCCAACGTCCTGACTTTC. The chain uses TRBV4-1 and TRBJ2-6; unclear D gene. This CDR3 contains 18 residues. Germline V CDR1 and CDR2: MGHRA, YSYEKL. V was cut by 3 bases and J by 0 bases, with 15 bases left in between.

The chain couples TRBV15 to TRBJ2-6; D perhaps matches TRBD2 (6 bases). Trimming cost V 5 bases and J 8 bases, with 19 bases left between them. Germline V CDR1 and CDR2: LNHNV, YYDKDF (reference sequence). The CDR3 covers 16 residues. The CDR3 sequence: CATSPRGTGVSNVLTF. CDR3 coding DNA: TGTGCCACCAGCCCCCGGGGGACGGGGGTGTCCAACGTCCTGACTTTC. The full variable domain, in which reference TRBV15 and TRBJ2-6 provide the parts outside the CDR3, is DAMVIQNPRYQVTQFGKPVTLSCSQTLNHNVMYWYQQKSSQAPKLLFHYYDKDFNNEADTPDNFQSRRPNTSFCFLDIRSPGLGDTAMYLCATSPRGTGVSNVLTFGAGSRLTVL.

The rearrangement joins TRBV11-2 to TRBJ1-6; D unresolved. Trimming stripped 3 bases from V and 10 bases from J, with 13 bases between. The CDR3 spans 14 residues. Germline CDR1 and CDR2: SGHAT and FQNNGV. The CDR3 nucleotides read TGTGCCAGCAGCTTGTACGGGAGAGGCTCACCCCTCCACTTT. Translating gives CASSLYGRGSPLHF.

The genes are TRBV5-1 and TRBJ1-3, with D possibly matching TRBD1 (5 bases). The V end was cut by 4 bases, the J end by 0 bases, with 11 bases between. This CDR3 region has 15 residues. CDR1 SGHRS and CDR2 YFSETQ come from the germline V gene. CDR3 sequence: CASSPGTLSGNTIYF. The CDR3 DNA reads TGCGCCAGCAGCCCCGGGACCCTCTCTGGAAACACCATATATTTT.

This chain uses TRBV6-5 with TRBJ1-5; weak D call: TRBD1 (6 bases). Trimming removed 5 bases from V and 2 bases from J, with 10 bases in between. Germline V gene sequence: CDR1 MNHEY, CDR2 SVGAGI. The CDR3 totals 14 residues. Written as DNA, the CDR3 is TGTGCCAGCAGTCAGGGGTTCGGCAATCAGCCCCAGCATTTT. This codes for CASSQGFGNQPQHF.

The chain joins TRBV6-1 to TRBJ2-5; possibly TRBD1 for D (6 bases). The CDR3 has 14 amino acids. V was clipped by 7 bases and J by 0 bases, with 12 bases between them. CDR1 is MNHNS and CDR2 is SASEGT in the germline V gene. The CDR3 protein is CASTTGWYQETQYF. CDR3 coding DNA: TGTGCCAGCACAACAGGGTGGTACCAAGAGACCCAGTACTTC.

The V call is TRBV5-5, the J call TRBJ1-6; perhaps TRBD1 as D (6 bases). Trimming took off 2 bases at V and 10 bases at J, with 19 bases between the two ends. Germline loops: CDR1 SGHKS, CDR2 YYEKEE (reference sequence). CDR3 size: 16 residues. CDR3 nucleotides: TGTGCCAGCAGCTTTAGTTACCGCAGGGGAGAATCACCCCTCCACTTT. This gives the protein CASSFSYRRGESPLHF.

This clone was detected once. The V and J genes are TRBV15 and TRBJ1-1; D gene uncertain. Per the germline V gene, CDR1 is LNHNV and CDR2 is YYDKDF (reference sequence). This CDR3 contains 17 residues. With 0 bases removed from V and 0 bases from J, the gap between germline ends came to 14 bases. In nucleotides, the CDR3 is TGTGCCACCAGCAGAGATAGCACCACAAGTATGAACACTGAAGCTTTCTTT. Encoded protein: CATSRDSTTSMNTEAFF.

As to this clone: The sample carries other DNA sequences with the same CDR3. The CDR3 DNA reads as TGTGCCAGCAGCTTGACAGGATGGGGTGGCTACACCTTC. Its protein product is CASSLTGWGGYTF. The gene calls are TRBV5-6 and TRBJ1-2; TRBD1 might be the D (5 bases). The CDR3 is made up of 13 amino acids. Germline V gene lookup returns CDR1 SGHDT and CDR2 YYEEEE. V dropped 1 base and J dropped 7 bases, with 11 bases sitting between them.

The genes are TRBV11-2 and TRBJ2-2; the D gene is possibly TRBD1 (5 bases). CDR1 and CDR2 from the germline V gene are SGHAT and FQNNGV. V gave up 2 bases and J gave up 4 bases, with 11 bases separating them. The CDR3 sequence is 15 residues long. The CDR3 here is CASSLTTVSTGELFF. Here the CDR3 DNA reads TGTGCCAGCAGCTTAACGACAGTTTCCACCGGGGAGCTGTTTTTT.

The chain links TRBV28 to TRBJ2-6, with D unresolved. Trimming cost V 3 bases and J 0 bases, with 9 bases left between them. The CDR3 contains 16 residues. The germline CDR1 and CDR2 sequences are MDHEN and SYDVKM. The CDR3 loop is CASSFPSNSGANVLTF. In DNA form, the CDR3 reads TGTGCCAGCAGTTTTCCCTCTAACTCTGGGGCCAACGTCCTGACTTTC.

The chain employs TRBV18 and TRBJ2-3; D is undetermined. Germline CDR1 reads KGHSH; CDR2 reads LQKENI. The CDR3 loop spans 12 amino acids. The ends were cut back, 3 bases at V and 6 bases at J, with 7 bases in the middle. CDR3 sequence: CASSPARDTQYF. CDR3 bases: TGTGCCAGCTCACCCGCACGGGATACGCAGTATTTT.